These T cell receptor beta chains were read from a single sample in a study of cytomegalovirus exposure and HLA in healthy donors. The protocol was immunoSEQ multiplex PCR, while the TCRdb copy is restricted to in-frame clones and leaves out a portion. The sample has some 65,000 clones; about 72% are singletons. Sequencing input: PBMCs. These TCRs come from a girl aged 10-17 years in good health and CMV-seropositive. The CDR3 runs from the conserved cysteine through the conserved F or W. Size tells how often a clone was seen (once, few, many) or the class of an expanded clone, and some rows leave it out.

TRBV19	-	TRBJ1-1	CASSIHRGTEAFF
TRBV5-1	-	TRBJ2-1	CASSRTSGEFF
TRBV6-6	-	TRBJ1-5	CASKPGIRGSNQPQHF
TRBV30	-	TRBJ1-2	CAWLHPDSFYGYTF
TRBV5-4	-	TRBJ2-7	CASSKEVGAGGYEQYF
TRBV5-7	-	TRBJ2-7	CASSHRDSGSYEQYF
TRBV28	-	TRBJ2-7	CASLPRGSFYEQYF
TRBV29-1	-	-	CSVVLAATAYEQYF
TRBV30	-	TRBJ1-1	CAPTRDREYTEAFF
TRBV5-1	-	TRBJ2-7	CASSLATSQRMYF
TRBV6-6	few	TRBJ1-3	CASGPGQGEVTIYF
TRBV2	-	TRBJ2-3	CASSEVADTQYF
TRBV30	-	TRBJ2-3	CAWSVPGGTDTQYF
TRBV11-2	once	TRBJ2-5	CASSLGTAGGETQYF
TRBV7-2	-	TRBJ2-3	CASSRAGRGTDTQYF
TRBV28	-	TRBJ2-3	CASLGGTDTQYF
TRBV4-3	-	TRBJ2-7	CASSQAQGRGFSYEQYF
TRBV6-5	-	TRBJ1-2	CASSYPRGGANYGYTF